A single T cell receptor beta chain is shown here with its context. This receptor's antigen is unknown. Base qualities are not recorded, but no much larger clone differs from it by a single base. These data come from a study of shared clonotypes between healthy human individuals (dated by TCRdb to about 2020). In terms of the full investigation: The cohort comprised two women and a few men aged 18 to 49 years. Per donor, three plates each were used for CD4 naive and CD4 memory, two for CD8 naive, and one for CD8 memory. To estimate repertoire size and how much clonotypes are shared between individuals, the study performed deep sequencing of blood TCR repertoires from a handful of healthy adults. To increase sequencing depth and limit assay-specific biases, different laboratories used diverse techniques to prepare libraries and sequence TCR repertoires. Each donor's leukapheresis produced roughly between about 0.9 and 9.5 billion PBMCs. Findings and caveats that apply to the study as a whole: When a few donors were compared, the shared fraction of clonotypes was approximately 5% for naive CD4, around 3.5% for naive CD8, more than 2% for memory CD4, and about 0.36% for memory CD8. Naive subsets generally had larger estimated clonotype richness than memory subsets. Because the study included a small number of donors, the genetic and exposure-history diversity represented was limited. Rarefaction of sorted-subset datasets indicated incomplete sequencing despite the large sequencing depth. Clonotypes shared by all four sorted-subset donors showed higher generation probabilities than non-shared clonotypes. Based on pairwise subsampling, the degree of clonotype sharing among donors was expected to be affected by sequencing depth. Sampling was restricted to blood, and TCR repertoires in tissue are likely to differ from TCR repertoires in blood.

From the germline V gene, CDR1 is SGHTA and CDR2 is FQGNSA. From the cysteine through the phenylalanine, the CDR3 covers 14 amino acids. CDR3 DNA is the only sequence kept; it has 42 bases, read in frame from the first base. Trimming removed 8 bases from V and 8 bases from J, leaving 21 bases between the germline ends. Using the deep immunoSEQ assay, TCR CDR3 regions were amplified from genomic DNA by multiplex PCR. For each cell subset, the extracted genomic DNA was distributed evenly across all wells of several immunoSEQ 96-well plates, and each plate served as one replicate. For sorted subsets, each replicate PCR was loaded with approximately 200 ng genomic DNA, equivalent to about 30,000 T cell genomes. Purified libraries were quantified with a Qubit 3.0 fluorometer, sized on a Bioanalyzer 2100, and re-quantified with the KAPA Library Quantification kit. A separate single-read 150-cycle Illumina NextSeq 550 flow cell was used to sequence each immunoSEQ 96-well plate. As for the original processing: Because the immunoSEQ output included only junctional sequences and no quality scores, the filtering could not be the same as the filtering used for full-length reads. Sequences were annotated with PyIR, a Python wrapper for IgBLAST v1.9, using IMGT germline references to assign V/J genes and CDR3. Reads were filtered out if the reads had weak V/J assignments (E-value above 1e-6), no CDR3, stop codons, out-of-frame junctions, or ambiguous translated residues. V3J clonotypes were defined by identical inferred V gene, J gene, and CDR3 amino acid sequence. To compute the percentage overlap between repertoires, the number of shared unique clonotypes was divided by the size of the smaller repertoire. Three approaches were used to assess repertoire richness: RTK rarefaction, the Chao1 estimator, and Recon v2.1 estimates of unobserved clonotypes. For all TCRbeta clonotypes obtained by the gDNA method from four donors, generation probabilities were computed with OLGA. Drawn from immuneACCESS, this table holds only the in-frame rearrangements with V and J called that TCRdb kept. Clones are partly lost; checked studies trace under half to an unresolved V gene and leave the rest unexplained. The V and J calls and clone size were taken over from that table, and D and trimming were inferred from the DNA. This sample comprises under 1,900,000 clones, approximately 98.5% of them detected only once. Clones ranked in the top ten supply about 0.35% of the sample.

Healthy HIV-negative adults with no recently reported acute infections or vaccinations were included as donors. All donors were Caucasian adults living in Nashville, Tennessee, USA. CD4+ T cells were enriched through magnetic negative selection, after which naive cells were positively selected on CD45RA and the remaining negative fraction served as the memory subset. Blood was obtained by leukapheresis, after which PBMCs were separated by Ficoll-Histopaque density gradient centrifugation and cryopreserved in liquid nitrogen vapor phase. Purity and quantity of every magnetically sorted T cell population were checked by analytical flow cytometry. Genomic DNA was isolated from each sorted fraction and quantified by UV absorbance on a Nanodrop 2000c.

This clonotype was sampled from a man younger than 45 in good health. This chain joins TRBV7-2 to TRBJ1-2; the D gene remains uncertain. Sequences were obtained from naive CD4+ T cells sorted from blood. The cell subset or site label corresponds to: CD45RA+ positively selected. The encoded CDR3 is CASHLARWEDGYTF. The nucleotides are TGTGCCAGCCACCTAGCCCGTTGGGAAGACGGCTACACCTTC.